This TCR beta chain was retrieved from a study of cytomegalovirus exposure and HLA in healthy donors. General study points: The study had only CMV serostatus as immune exposure information.

The length of the CDR3 is 13 residues. Trimming left V 0 bases short and J 5 bases short, with 7 bases between. Germline V gene lookup returns CDR1 MNHEY and CDR2 SVGAGI. Regarding this clone: Its antigen is unidentified.

The PCR employed 60 Vbeta primers together with 13 Jbeta primers. The data were produced by immunoSEQ multiplex PCR, yet TCRdb's version contains in-frame clones alone and is incomplete. The data hold about 120,000 clones, with over 65% observed a single time. The V and J genes are TRBV6-5 and TRBJ1-2; unclear D gene. Source material: PBMCs. This TCR was recovered from a woman in her twenties or thirties in good health and CMV-seronegative. The CDR3 DNA sequence: TGTGCCAGCAGTTACTCGGCCAGTTATGGCTACACCTTC. It yields the protein CASSYSASYGYTF.